A single T cell receptor (beta chain) is shown here with its context. It was with a sample-barcoded 5' primer and a J-beta primer mix that a second PCR of about 6 to 12 cycles was run. TCRdb reanalysed the 5' RACE reads using MiXCR and keeps one entry per CDR3 protein. The table lists approximately 850,000 distinct CDR3 sequences, 58% of them singletons, with around 20% in the top ten. Germline CDR1 DFQATT, CDR2 SNEGSKA (reference sequence). This CDR3 region has 15 residues. V was pared by 2 bases and J by 7 bases, with 18 bases between. This entry belongs to a study of blood T cells in healthy people across ages. Study background: Template switching caught about one barcoded beta molecule for each two T cells.

Input material: blood. This sequence joins TRBV20-1 and TRBJ1-5; TRBD1 is a possible D gene (6 bases). The source of this sequence is a man aged 30-40 years in good health. CDR3 sequence: CSARSLDGQGQPQHF. The CDR3 bases are TGCAGTGCTAGATCCTTGGACGGCCAGGGGCAGCCCCAGCATTTT.